These T cell receptor beta chains were read from a single sample in a study of cytomegalovirus exposure and HLA in healthy donors. Assay: immunoSEQ multiplex PCR; the TCRdb copy retains only in-frame clones and omits some. The sample consists of 70,000 to 95,000 clones, roughly 58% of them appearing once. The sequenced material came from PBMCs. These receptors all come from a woman aged 30 to 39 in good health and CMV-seropositive. The CDR3 runs from the conserved cysteine through the conserved F or W. D genes are given only for firm matches. Not every row has a clone size; where given, it reads once, few, many or a size class.

clone_size: .; d_call: .; j_call: TRBJ2-5; v_call: TRBV9; cdr3_nt: TGTGCCAGCAGCGAGGGCTACGTAGGGAGGCAAGAGACCCAGTACTTC; cdr3_aa: CASSEGYVGRQETQYF
clone_size: .; d_call: .; j_call: TRBJ1-1; v_call: TRBV28; cdr3_nt: TGTGCCAGCACCTCCAACACTGAAGCTTTCTTT; cdr3_aa: CASTSNTEAFF
clone_size: .; d_call: .; j_call: TRBJ2-7; v_call: TRBV5-1; cdr3_nt: TGCGCCAGCAGCTCGGGGGAGGTTGGGGGTTACGAGCAGTACTTC; cdr3_aa: CASSSGEVGGYEQYF
clone_size: .; d_call: .; j_call: TRBJ1-1; v_call: TRBV6-5; cdr3_nt: TGTGCCACGGTACTCGAGGGTAACACTGAAGCTTTCTTT; cdr3_aa: CATVLEGNTEAFF
clone_size: .; d_call: .; j_call: TRBJ1-6; v_call: TRBV5-4; cdr3_nt: TGTGCCAGCAGCCAAGATAAGGAGGTAACGCCCCTCCACTTT; cdr3_aa: CASSQDKEVTPLHF
clone_size: .; d_call: TRBD1; j_call: TRBJ2-7; v_call: TRBV27; cdr3_nt: TGTGCCAGCAGTTTATTGACTGGGGACAGGGGAGTATACGAGCAGTACTTC; cdr3_aa: CASSLLTGDRGVYEQYF
clone_size: .; d_call: .; j_call: TRBJ1-1; v_call: TRBV29-1; cdr3_nt: TGCAGCGTTGGTAGACAGAACACTGAAGCTTTCTTT; cdr3_aa: CSVGRQNTEAFF
clone_size: few; d_call: TRBD1; j_call: TRBJ1-2; v_call: TRBV4-3; cdr3_nt: TGCGCCAGCAGCCAGCAACAGGGGGCACTCTATGGCTACCCCTTC; cdr3_aa: CASSQQQGALYGYPF
clone_size: .; d_call: TRBD1; j_call: TRBJ1-5; v_call: TRBV19; cdr3_nt: TGTGCCAGTAGTACTACCGGGGACAGTCTTAATCAGCCCCAGCATTTT; cdr3_aa: CASSTTGDSLNQPQHF
clone_size: .; d_call: .; j_call: TRBJ2-2; v_call: TRBV6-6; cdr3_nt: TGTGCCAGCAGTTACTCCTATGGCGGGGAGCTGTTTTTT; cdr3_aa: CASSYSYGGELFF
clone_size: .; d_call: TRBD1; j_call: TRBJ1-3; v_call: TRBV7-9; cdr3_nt: TGTGCCAGCAGCTTAGCACCAGGGGGTAACTCTGGAAACACCATATATTTT; cdr3_aa: CASSLAPGGNSGNTIYF
clone_size: .; d_call: .; j_call: TRBJ1-1; v_call: TRBV6-5; cdr3_nt: TGTGCCAGCAGTGAACGGCGGGTGAACACTGAAGCTTTCTTT; cdr3_aa: CASSERRVNTEAFF
clone_size: few; d_call: TRBD1; j_call: TRBJ1-2; v_call: TRBV19; cdr3_nt: TGTGCCAGTAGTACCGGGACAGGCCGTTATGGCTACACCTTC; cdr3_aa: CASSTGTGRYGYTF
clone_size: .; d_call: TRBD1; j_call: TRBJ1-4; v_call: TRBV7-9; cdr3_nt: TGTGCCAGCAGCCCTACAGGGGAATACGAAAAACTGTTTTTT; cdr3_aa: CASSPTGEYEKLFF
clone_size: .; d_call: .; j_call: TRBJ1-2; v_call: TRBV9; cdr3_nt: TGTGCCAGCAGCCCTCAGACAGCCCTTAACTATGGCTACACCTTC; cdr3_aa: CASSPQTALNYGYTF
clone_size: few; d_call: .; j_call: TRBJ1-4; v_call: TRBV5-1; cdr3_nt: TGCGCCAGCGGCCCAACAGGAGCCAGTAATGAAAAACTGTTTTTT; cdr3_aa: CASGPTGASNEKLFF
clone_size: .; d_call: .; j_call: TRBJ2-7; v_call: TRBV9; cdr3_nt: TGTGCCAGCAGCGCGGGGCAGGGAGGAATCTACGAGCAGTACTTC; cdr3_aa: CASSAGQGGIYEQYF
clone_size: few; d_call: TRBD1; j_call: TRBJ2-3; v_call: TRBV6-6; cdr3_nt: TGTGCCAGCAGCCTCGGACAGGGGACCACAGATACGCAGTATTTT; cdr3_aa: CASSLGQGTTDTQYF
clone_size: few; d_call: .; j_call: TRBJ2-7; v_call: TRBV19; cdr3_nt: TGTGCCAGTAGCCAAATTGGGGGGACCAGCTCCTACGAGCAGTACTTC; cdr3_aa: CASSQIGGTSSYEQYF
clone_size: .; d_call: .; j_call: TRBJ1-2; v_call: TRBV7-2; cdr3_nt: TGTGCCAGCAGCTTAGGGAGCGGCATGTTATATGGCTACACCTTC; cdr3_aa: CASSLGSGMLYGYTF
clone_size: few; d_call: .; j_call: TRBJ1-3; v_call: TRBV30; cdr3_nt: TGTGCCTGGTCTCCTGGACTTCAATCTGGAAACACCATATATTTT; cdr3_aa: CAWSPGLQSGNTIYF
clone_size: once; d_call: TRBD1; j_call: TRBJ2-7; v_call: TRBV7-9; cdr3_nt: TGTGCCAGCAGCCCCCTCGACAGGGTTTCCTACGAGCAGTACTTC; cdr3_aa: CASSPLDRVSYEQYF
clone_size: .; d_call: TRBD1; j_call: TRBJ2-2; v_call: TRBV2; cdr3_nt: TGTGCCAGCAGTCCTGGGACAGCGAACACCGGGGAGCTGTTTTTT; cdr3_aa: CASSPGTANTGELFF
clone_size: few; d_call: .; j_call: TRBJ2-2; v_call: TRBV28; cdr3_nt: TGTGCCAGCAGTTTTTGGGGGGCGAACACCGGGGAGCTGTTTTTT; cdr3_aa: CASSFWGANTGELFF
clone_size: once; d_call: TRBD1; j_call: TRBJ1-1; v_call: TRBV6-1; cdr3_nt: TGTGCCAGCAGTGAAGAGGGGGGACAGGGAGGTGAAGCTTTCTTT; cdr3_aa: CASSEEGGQGGEAFF
clone_size: once; d_call: TRBD1; j_call: TRBJ2-3; v_call: TRBV7-9; cdr3_nt: TGTGCCAGCAGCTTCCTACCGGGACAGGGAACAGATACGCAGTATTTT; cdr3_aa: CASSFLPGQGTDTQYF
clone_size: .; d_call: .; j_call: TRBJ2-2; v_call: TRBV6-6; cdr3_nt: TGTGCCAGCAATAGGAACACCGGGGAGCTGTTTTTT; cdr3_aa: CASNRNTGELFF
clone_size: once; d_call: .; j_call: TRBJ2-2; v_call: TRBV15; cdr3_nt: TGTGCCACCAGCATCCTCCTAGAAACCGGGGAGCTGTTTTTT; cdr3_aa: CATSILLETGELFF
clone_size: .; d_call: .; j_call: TRBJ1-6; v_call: TRBV5-6; cdr3_nt: TGTGCCAGCAGCCGAGATCCGGTCCTCCACTTT; cdr3_aa: CASSRDPVLHF
clone_size: once; d_call: .; j_call: TRBJ1-5; v_call: TRBV19; cdr3_nt: TGTGCCAGTAGTATTGGTGGGGGCCAGCCCCAGCATTTT; cdr3_aa: CASSIGGGQPQHF
clone_size: few; d_call: TRBD1; j_call: TRBJ2-6; v_call: TRBV5-1; cdr3_nt: TGCGCCAGCAGCTTGGGACAGGGGATAGGGTCTGGGGCCAACGTCCTGACTTTC; cdr3_aa: CASSLGQGIGSGANVLTF
clone_size: few; d_call: .; j_call: TRBJ2-1; v_call: TRBV7-9; cdr3_nt: TGTGCCAGCAGCGCATATGAGGGCGATGAGCAGTTCTTC; cdr3_aa: CASSAYEGDEQFF
clone_size: .; d_call: TRBD2; j_call: TRBJ2-2; v_call: TRBV5-1; cdr3_nt: TGCGCCAGCAGCTCCGGGACTAGCGGGGTGAAAGGGGCCGGGGAGCTGTTTTTT; cdr3_aa: CASSSGTSGVKGAGELFF
clone_size: .; d_call: .; j_call: TRBJ1-6; v_call: TRBV7-6; cdr3_nt: TGTGCCAGCAGCTCTCTCCGGGACTATAATTCACCCCTCCACTTT; cdr3_aa: CASSSLRDYNSPLHF
clone_size: .; d_call: TRBD1; j_call: TRBJ2-3; v_call: TRBV5-4; cdr3_nt: TGTGCCAGCAGCTTACAAGGGGGCCTAGTTTCGGCAGATACGCAGTATTTT; cdr3_aa: CASSLQGGLVSADTQYF
clone_size: .; d_call: TRBD1; j_call: TRBJ1-6; v_call: TRBV7-2; cdr3_nt: TGTGCCAGCAGTCTCCCGGGACAGGGGGCGGATTCACCCCTCCACTTT; cdr3_aa: CASSLPGQGADSPLHF
clone_size: .; d_call: TRBD1; j_call: TRBJ1-4; v_call: TRBV4-3; cdr3_nt: TGCGCCAGCAGCCAGACAGGGGGTAGTGAAAAACTGTTTTTT; cdr3_aa: CASSQTGGSEKLFF
clone_size: few; d_call: TRBD1; j_call: TRBJ1-3; v_call: TRBV30; cdr3_nt: TGTGCCTGGCACATACAGGGGGCTGGAAACACCATATATTTT; cdr3_aa: CAWHIQGAGNTIYF
clone_size: .; d_call: .; j_call: TRBJ1-5; v_call: TRBV19; cdr3_nt: TGTGCCAGTAGTATACTATCCGAAAGCCCCCAGCATTTT; cdr3_aa: CASSILSESPQHF
clone_size: .; d_call: .; j_call: TRBJ1-6; v_call: TRBV4-3; cdr3_nt: TGCGCCAGCAGCCAAGACTACTACGGATCACCCCTCCACTTT; cdr3_aa: CASSQDYYGSPLHF
clone_size: few; d_call: TRBD1; j_call: TRBJ1-5; v_call: TRBV28; cdr3_nt: TGTGCCAGCAGTACCCCGGACGGGACAGGGTCTCATTTT; cdr3_aa: CASSTPDGTGSHF
clone_size: few; d_call: .; j_call: TRBJ2-5; v_call: TRBV10-3; cdr3_nt: TGTGCCACCATGGACGGGGGGCCAGAGACCCAGTACTTC; cdr3_aa: CATMDGGPETQYF
clone_size: .; d_call: TRBD1; j_call: TRBJ1-6; v_call: TRBV7-2; cdr3_nt: TGTGCCAGCAGCTTACCGGGACAGGGCGTTTCCTATAATTCACCCCTCCACTTT; cdr3_aa: CASSLPGQGVSYNSPLHF
clone_size: .; d_call: TRBD2; j_call: TRBJ2-2; v_call: TRBV7-9; cdr3_nt: TGTGCCAGCAGCTTAGCGTCGGCGGGGGGCGACACCGGGGAGCTGTTTTTT; cdr3_aa: CASSLASAGGDTGELFF
clone_size: .; d_call: TRBD1; j_call: TRBJ1-2; v_call: TRBV6-5; cdr3_nt: TGTGCCAGCAGTTACTCTATTGGACAGGATGGCTACCCCTTC; cdr3_aa: CASSYSIGQDGYPF